The present TCR beta chain was sequenced within a study of cytomegalovirus exposure and HLA in healthy donors. Notes on this clone: What it binds is unknown.

Trimming at V came to 5 bases and at J to 7 bases, leaving 10 bases not matched to a gene. Germline assignment: CDR1 GTSNPN and CDR2 SVGIG (reference sequence). This CDR3 is built from 13 residues. Notes on the study in general: According to an earlier analysis, most TCR beta V segments yielded productive rearrangements about 87% or about 30% of the time. The study dropped some indistinguishable V segments, TRBV6-2 and TRBV6-3 among them.

The PCR used 60 Vbeta and 13 Jbeta primers. Repertoires were generated with immunoSEQ multiplex PCR, while TCRdb's copy carries only in-frame clones and drops some. The table has around 150,000 clones, about three quarters seen once. The TCR originated in a woman aged 45 to 65 in good health and CMV-seropositive. The V call is TRBV30, the J call TRBJ2-5; TRBD2 agrees at 7 bases. Material for sequencing was PBMCs. The CDR3 here is CAWGLGPGGTQYF. The CDR3 DNA sequence: TGTGCCTGGGGCCTCGGGCCGGGAGGGACCCAGTACTTC.